The T cell receptor beta chain under discussion was sequenced for a study of blood T cells in healthy people across ages. Overall study context: Using template switching, researchers captured about one barcoded beta molecule for each two T cells.

Using a J-beta primer mix together with a sample-barcoded 5' primer, a second PCR was run for roughly 7 to 12 cycles. TCRdb reprocessed the 5' RACE reads with MiXCR, giving one entry per CDR3 protein. The profile shows about 1.4 million distinct CDR3 sequences, 45% to 70% of them singletons. What was sequenced was blood. This TCR was recovered from a man between 18 and 29 years old in good health.

This CDR3 is CASSSHSTSYYGYTF. DNA for the CDR3: TGTGCCAGCAGTTCCCATTCTACGAGTTACTATGGCTACACCTTC. J is TRBJ1-2 and V is TRBV11-2; no definite D call. CDR3 length: 15 amino acids. CDR1 and CDR2 (germline): SGHAT, FQNNGV. Trimming took off 6 bases at V and 3 bases at J, with 17 bases between the two ends.